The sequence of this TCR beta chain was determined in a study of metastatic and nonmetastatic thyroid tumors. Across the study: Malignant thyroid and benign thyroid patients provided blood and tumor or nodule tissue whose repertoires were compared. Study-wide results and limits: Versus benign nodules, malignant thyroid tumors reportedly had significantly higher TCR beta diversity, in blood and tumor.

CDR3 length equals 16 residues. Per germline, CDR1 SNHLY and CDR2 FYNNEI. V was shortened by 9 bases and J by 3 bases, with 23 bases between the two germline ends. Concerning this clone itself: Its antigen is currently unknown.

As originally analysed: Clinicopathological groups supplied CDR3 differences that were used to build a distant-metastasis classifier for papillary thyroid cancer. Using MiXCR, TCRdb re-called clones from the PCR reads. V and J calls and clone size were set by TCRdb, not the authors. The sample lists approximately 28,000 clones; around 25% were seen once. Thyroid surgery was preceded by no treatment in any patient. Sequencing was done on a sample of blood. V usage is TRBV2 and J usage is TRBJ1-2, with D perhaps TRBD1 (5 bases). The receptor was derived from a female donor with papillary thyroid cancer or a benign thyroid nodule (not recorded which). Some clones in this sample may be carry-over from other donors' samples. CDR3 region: CASRPGLRVYYYGYTF. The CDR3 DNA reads TGTGCCAGTCGCCCGGGACTGCGGGTTTATTACTATGGCTACACCTTC. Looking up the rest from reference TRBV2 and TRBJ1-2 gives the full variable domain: EPEVTQTPSHQVTQMGQEVILRCVPISNHLYFYWYRQILGQKVEFLVSFYNNEISEKSEIFDDQFSVERPDGSNFTLKIRSTKLEDSAMYFCASRPGLRVYYYGYTFGSGTRLTVV.